This TCR beta chain appears in the sequencing data of a study of T cell repertoires in cytomegalovirus infection. Across the whole study: Recently identified HLA-C-restricted CMV epitopes were among the peptides used. A matching HLA type, together with CMV infection, was signaled by public TCR beta signatures.

Germline V CDR1 and CDR2: SNHLY, FYNNEI. The V end lost 6 bases, the J end lost 5 bases, and 14 bases lay between the germline ends. The CDR3 spans 14 residues. For this clonotype: What it binds is unknown.

The study's findings and limits: The study identified carriers of CMV plus the relevant HLA from cumulative public TCR beta family frequency. Clonotypes of TCR beta that were HLA-C-restricted and CMV-specific dominated the ex vivo response.

TCRdb analysed the reads with MiXCR anew, one entry per CDR3 protein. The table shows 550,000 to 700,000 distinct CDR3 sequences, with just under 40% occurring only once. The receptor was derived from a human donor in good health (CMV status not recorded). Some clones in this sample may be carry-over from other donors' samples. The rearrangement uses TRBV2 and TRBJ2-1; D gene unclear. Sequencing was performed on cultured PBMCs, taken from culture after CMV antigen stimulation. In nucleotides, the CDR3 is TGTGCCAGCAGGTACCCGGCCCTCGACAATGAGCAGTTCTTC. Amino acid sequence: CASRYPALDNEQFF. Full variable domain (missing parts from reference TRBV2 and TRBJ2-1): EPEVTQTPSHQVTQMGQEVILRCVPISNHLYFYWYRQILGQKVEFLVSFYNNEISEKSEIFDDQFSVERPDGSNFTLKIRSTKLEDSAMYFCASRYPALDNEQFFGPGTRLTVL.